This T cell receptor (beta chain) was retrieved from a study of high-grade serous ovarian cancer treatment subgroups. Study in general: On average, 14,192 reads and thousands of unique TCR beta rearrangements were obtained per sample.

A remark on this clone: Its antigen is still unknown.

Tumor samples were taken before definitive surgery or chemotherapy. Clones were read by immunoSEQ multiplex PCR, and TCRdb kept only the in-frame ones, dropping some. The data hold some 3,000 clones, with 63% observed a single time. The germline V gene encodes CDR1 SEHNR and CDR2 FQNEAQ (reference sequence). The V gene lost 7 bases and the J gene lost 0 bases, with 15 bases spanning the gap. The CDR3 is 15 residues long. General observations from the study: Repertoire similarity ranged roughly 0.11 to 0.8 between tumors of one patient.

The chain carries TRBV7-9 and TRBJ1-1; D may be TRBD1 (6 bases). Specimen: tumor tissue. The source of this sequence is a human donor with high-grade serous ovarian cancer. The CDR3 nucleotides read TGTGCCAGCATCATAGGGGGGGGCATGAACACTGAAGCTTTCTTT. The encoded protein is CASIIGGGMNTEAFF.